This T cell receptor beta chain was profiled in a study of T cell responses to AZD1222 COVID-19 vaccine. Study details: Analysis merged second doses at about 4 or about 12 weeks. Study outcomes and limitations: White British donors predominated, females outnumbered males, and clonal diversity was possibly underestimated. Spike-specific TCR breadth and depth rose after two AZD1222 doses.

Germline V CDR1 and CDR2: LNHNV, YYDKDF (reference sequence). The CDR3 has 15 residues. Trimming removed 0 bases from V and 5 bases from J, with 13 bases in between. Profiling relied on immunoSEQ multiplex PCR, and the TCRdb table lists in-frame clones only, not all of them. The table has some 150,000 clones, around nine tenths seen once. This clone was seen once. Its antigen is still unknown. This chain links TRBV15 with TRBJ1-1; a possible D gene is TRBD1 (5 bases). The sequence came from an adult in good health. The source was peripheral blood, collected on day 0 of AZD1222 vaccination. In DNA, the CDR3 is TGTGCCACCAGCAGAGATCTGGGAAGGGGAACTGAAGCTTTCTTT. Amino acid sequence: CATSRDLGRGTEAFF.